This entry lists 22 T cell receptor beta chains sequenced from one sample in a study of OX40 agonist ivuxolimab in advanced cancers. The table came from immunoSEQ multiplex PCR; TCRdb's copy has only in-frame clones and leaves some out. The repertoire includes some 16,000 clones, around three quarters of them detected once, and around 45% sits in the top ten. This material consisted of CD4+ or CD8+ T cells sorted from blood, taken in a trial of the OX40 agonist ivuxolimab. The receptor set was obtained from an adult with an advanced solid tumor such as melanoma, head and neck, liver or kidney cancer.

V is TRBV5-8 and J is TRBJ2-1; the match to TRBD2 covers 7 bases. V shed 0 bases, J shed 3 bases, and the junction held 12 bases outside the gene matches. Germline-derived CDR1 and CDR2 are SGHTS and YDEGEE. This CDR3 region has 18 residues. The CDR3 protein is CASSLEGGRGANYNEQFF. CDR3 sequence (DNA): TGTGCCAGCAGCTTGGAGGGAGGGAGGGGTGCCAACTACAATGAGCAGTTCTTC.

By its share, this clone is medium-sized. CDR3 sequence (DNA): TGTGCCAGCAGTAGACTAAGGACCGAAAGGGAGACCCAGTACTTC. The encoded protein is CASSRLRTERETQYF. The chain combines TRBV28 with TRBJ2-5; tentatively, D is TRBD2 (5 bases). V gave up 5 bases and J gave up 5 bases, with 18 bases separating them. Germline V gene sequence: CDR1 MDHEN, CDR2 SYDVKM. The CDR3 extends over 15 amino acids.

Written as DNA, the CDR3 is TGTGCCAGCAGCCCCGGGACTAGCGGGAGCCGTGATGAGCAGTTCTTC. It yields the protein CASSPGTSGSRDEQFF. The chain joins TRBV7-9 to TRBJ2-1, with TRBD2 identical over 14 bases. The germline gives CDR1 SEHNR, CDR2 FQNEAQ (reference sequence). The CDR3 spans 16 residues. V lost 5 bases to trimming and J lost 8 bases; unmatched junction nucleotides: 8.

With regard to this clone: Compared with germline, one end of the junction differs, possibly owing to a read error. CDR3 coding DNA: TGTGCTAGCAGCCAGAGGGGGGGGCCGGACACCGGGGAGCTGTTTTTT. Amino acids: CASSQRGGPDTGELFF. The genes are TRBV7-7 and TRBJ2-2, with D possibly TRBD2 on 7 matching bases. This CDR3 region has 16 residues. The germline V gene has CDR1 SSHAT and CDR2 FNYEAQ (reference sequence).

The chain has TRBV5-5 and TRBJ2-1, with D hard to call. Germline V CDR1 and CDR2: SGHKS, YYEKEE (reference sequence). Trimming took off 0 bases at V and 9 bases at J, with 10 bases between the two ends. There are 13 residues in the CDR3. CDR3 in DNA: TGTGCCAGCAGCTTGGGTACACATGGTGAGCAGTTCTTC. It yields the protein CASSLGTHGEQFF.

The rearrangement joins TRBV6-6 to TRBJ2-7; 7 bases align to TRBD1. V lost 6 bases, J lost 4 bases, and 6 bases stayed unmatched. The CDR3 spans 13 residues. Germline CDR1 is MNHNY and CDR2 is SVGAGI (reference sequence). The CDR3 is CASSQTTGYEQYF. CDR3 DNA sequence: TGTGCCAGCAGCCAAACGACAGGGTACGAGCAGTACTTC.

This clone was seen at least ten times. This specimen includes other DNA sequences encoding the same CDR3. The CDR3 sequence: CASSLSGTGGTEAFF. Written as DNA, the CDR3 is TGTGCCAGCAGTTTATCCGGCACGGGGGGGACTGAAGCTTTCTTT. The chain has TRBV27 and TRBJ1-1; weak D call: TRBD1 (5 bases). The germline V and J ends were trimmed by 0 bases and 5 bases, with 13 bases remaining between them. The CDR3 is 15 amino acids. Germline V lookup: CDR1 MNHEY, CDR2 SMNVEV (reference sequence).

This clone appeared a single time. This rearrangement joins TRBV2 to TRBJ2-1; 9 bases match TRBD1. V lost 6 bases to trimming and J lost 2 bases; unmatched junction nucleotides: 8. The CDR3 runs 16 residues. Germline assignment: CDR1 SNHLY and CDR2 FYNNEI. The CDR3: CASRGPRDRAYNEQFF. CDR3 in DNA: TGTGCCAGCAGGGGTCCACGGGACAGGGCCTACAATGAGCAGTTCTTC. Together with reference TRBV2 and TRBJ2-1, the CDR3 gives the full variable domain: EPEVTQTPSHQVTQMGQEVILRCVPISNHLYFYWYRQILGQKVEFLVSFYNNEISEKSEIFDDQFSVERPDGSNFTLKIRSTKLEDSAMYFCASRGPRDRAYNEQFFGPGTRLTVL.

The chain recombines TRBV14 with TRBJ2-1; the D is unclear. Deletions cut 3 bases from V and 9 bases from J, with 6 bases between. The CDR3 has 11 residues. Germline V lookup: CDR1 SGHDN, CDR2 FVKESK. CDR3 in amino acids: CASSHSAEQFF. The CDR3 DNA reads as TGTGCCAGCAGCCACAGTGCTGAGCAGTTCTTC.

The genes are TRBV6-1 and TRBJ1-5; TRBD1 is a possible D gene (5 bases). CDR1 and CDR2 from the germline V gene are MNHNS and SASEGT. Between the trimmed V and J ends, which lost 1 base and 1 base, there was a span of 14 bases. This CDR3 has 17 residues. CDR3 protein: CASSEGLGPRSNQPQHF. The DNA of the CDR3 is TGTGCCAGCAGTGAAGGGCTGGGGCCTCGGAGCAATCAGCCCCAGCATTTT.

The chain has TRBV7-9 and TRBJ1-4; maybe TRBD1 (5 bases). Trimming stripped 1 base from V and 5 bases from J, with 14 bases between. CDR3 length equals 16 residues. Germline CDR1 is SEHNR and CDR2 is FQNEAQ (reference sequence). Written as DNA, the CDR3 is TGTGCCAGCAGCTTAGTCGGGGCGGGGGAGAATGAAAAACTGTTTTTT. This codes for CASSLVGAGENEKLFF.

The chain links TRBV6-6 to TRBJ2-7; perhaps TRBD1 as D (5 bases). V gave up 6 bases and J gave up 2 bases, with 11 bases separating them. Germline CDR1 reads MNHNY; CDR2 reads SVGAGI (reference sequence). The CDR3 runs to 13 residues. The CDR3 sequence: CASSPTATYEQYF. CDR3 in DNA: TGTGCCAGCAGCCCGACAGCAACCTACGAGCAGTACTTC.

This sequence joins TRBV6-1 and TRBJ2-3; no firm D call. Trimming took off 5 bases at V and 2 bases at J, with 11 bases between the two ends. Germline CDR1 and CDR2: MNHNS and SASEGT. The CDR3 runs 14 residues. The CDR3 protein is CASSPSLNTDTQYF. For the CDR3, the DNA is TGTGCCAGCAGTCCCTCATTAAACACAGATACGCAGTATTTT.

The rearrangement joins TRBV7-2 to TRBJ1-2; TRBD1 aligns across 7 bases. CDR3 size: 16 residues. Germline values: CDR1 SGHTA, CDR2 FQGNSA. Trimming took 4 bases from V and 3 from J; bases not matched to a gene: 11. CDR3 sequence (DNA): TGTGCCAGCAGCTCACCTGGACAGGACCTGTACTATGGCTACACCTTC. Translating it yields CASSSPGQDLYYGYTF.

This chain links TRBV19 with TRBJ2-5; 7 bases are a match to TRBD1. The germline CDR1 and CDR2 sequences are LNHDA and SQIVND (reference sequence). J lost 5 bases, V lost 6 bases, and 9 bases had no gene match. This CDR3 region has 14 residues. The CDR3 DNA reads TGTGCCAGTAGGGCCCCGGGACAGAGCGAGACCCAGTACTTC. Protein product: CASRAPGQSETQYF.

The chain carries TRBV10-2 and TRBJ1-1; TRBD1 might be the D (5 bases). The length of the CDR3 is 13 residues. Germline values: CDR1 WSHSY, CDR2 SAAADI. Between the trimmed V and J ends, which lost 7 bases and 4 bases, there was a span of 13 bases. The CDR3: CASIFRDGTEAFF. CDR3 sequence (DNA): TGCGCCAGCATTTTCCGGGACGGCACTGAAGCTTTCTTT.

This clone was counted a single time. The chain links TRBV2 to TRBJ2-1; D uncertain. CDR1 is SNHLY, CDR2 FYNNEI, per germline. The CDR3 is 11 residues long. Trimming took 7 bases from V and 6 from J, leaving 7 bases between them. The CDR3 reads CASKWSNEQFF. In DNA, the CDR3 is TGTGCCAGCAAGTGGTCCAATGAGCAGTTCTTC.

This sequence joins TRBV4-1 and TRBJ2-7; D gene ambiguous. The CDR3 length is 16 residues. Trimming cost V 0 bases and J 2 bases, with 14 bases left between them. CDR1 MGHRA and CDR2 YSYEKL come from the germline V gene. CDR3 sequence: CASSQDLVGLAYEQYF. In DNA form, the CDR3 reads TGCGCCAGCAGCCAAGATCTCGTGGGGTTAGCCTACGAGCAGTACTTC.

V and J are TRBV9 and TRBJ2-1; the D gene is possibly TRBD1 (6 bases). The CDR3 runs to 16 residues. Germline V gives CDR1 SGDLS, CDR2 YYNGEE. V dropped 0 bases and J dropped 4 bases, with 14 bases sitting between them. CDR3 nucleotide sequence: TGTGCCAGCAGCGTAGTCCCTAGACAGGAGTACAATGAGCAGTTCTTC. It encodes CASSVVPRQEYNEQFF.

The V and J genes are TRBV27 and TRBJ2-2; TRBD1 matches at 9 bases. The V segment lost 5 bases and the J segment 4 bases; nucleotides outside the gene matches: 5. The germline V gene encodes CDR1 MNHEY and CDR2 SMNVEV (reference sequence). The CDR3 is made up of 15 amino acids. DNA for the CDR3: TGTGCCAGCAGTCACAGGGGGCCATCCACCGGGGAGCTGTTTTTT. As protein: CASSHRGPSTGELFF.

The chain uses TRBV4-3 and TRBJ2-7; tentative D call: TRBD1 (5 bases). The CDR3 is 15 amino acids. The germline V and J ends were trimmed by 0 bases and 0 bases, with 9 bases remaining between them. CDR1 is LGHNA and CDR2 is YSLEER in the germline V gene. CDR3 amino acids: CASSQDDSRSYEQYF. In nucleotides, the CDR3 is TGCGCCAGCAGCCAAGACGACAGCCGCTCCTACGAGCAGTACTTC.

The V gene is TRBV7-9, the J gene TRBJ1-1; TRBD1 is a possible D gene (6 bases). The CDR3 loop spans 15 amino acids. V lost 1 base and J lost 3, with 12 bases in between. Germline CDR1 SEHNR, CDR2 FQNEAQ (reference sequence). The CDR3 bases are TGTGCCAGCAGCTTAGAAGCAGGGGCAGACACTGAAGCTTTCTTT. It specifies CASSLEAGADTEAFF.